Below, one T cell receptor beta chain is given with its context. Its antigen is currently unknown. Sequencing of DNA taken from cultured CD4+ T cells relied on the Oncomine TCR Beta short-read assay. The template was genomic DNA from cultured CD4+ T cells. TCRdb reprocessed the PCR reads with MiXCR, giving one entry per CDR3 protein. This sample has some 9,200 distinct CDR3 sequences, with about 43% found just once. The V and J ends lost 0 bases and 1 base respectively, with 12 bases between them. Germline V lookup: CDR1 LNHNV, CDR2 YYDKDF (reference sequence). The CDR3 sequence is 16 residues long. The treatment is: roughly ten-day PBMC culture with coronavirus spike peptide pools or control peptides (ViraFEST assay). During the years 2011-2018, before the COVID-19 pandemic, the unexposed donor's CD4+ T cells were collected. Unexposed-donor CD4+ T cells were probed with SARS-CoV-2 S/N and four cold-coronavirus spikes, cells permitting.

This entry is derived from a study of vaccination and CD4 T cells after COVID-19. Study overall: In the convalescent cohort, there were six males and four females, two of them Hispanic. Investigators stimulated cells with overlapping spike peptides drawn from SARS-CoV-2, HCoV-NL63, HCoV-OC43 and HCoV-229E.

General study findings and limits: Nearly all convalescent vaccine-specific clones, 304 of 307, recognized only SARS-CoV-2 spike.

This sequence was found in a human donor in good health. Sequenced: CD4+ T cells from blood, cultured in vitro. V is TRBV15 and J is TRBJ1-1; possible D gene TRBD1, 5 bases. The CDR3 spells CATSRDTATANTEAFF. CDR3 sequence (DNA): TGTGCCACCAGCAGAGATACCGCGACAGCGAACACTGAAGCTTTCTTT.